A selection of T cell receptor beta chains follows, all from one sample in a study of PD-1 blockade in classical Hodgkin lymphoma. Assay used: immunoSEQ multiplex PCR; TCRdb lists only in-frame clones, some missing. The table has about 110,000 clones, roughly nine tenths seen once. The material sequenced was peripheral blood mononuclear cells (PBMCs), taken before the second cycle of nivolumab. Every receptor here comes from a human donor with classical Hodgkin lymphoma. Both conserved end residues are part of each CDR3. D genes are given only for firm matches.

j_call v_call d_call cdr3_aa
TRBJ1-1 TRBV19 - CASSIDPLTEAFF
TRBJ2-2 TRBV18 - CASSPRGTGELFF
TRBJ2-7 TRBV11-2 - CASSLPSSYEQYF
TRBJ2-1 TRBV14 TRBD2 CASSQEGWREVYNEQFF
TRBJ2-7 TRBV30 - CAWSLLGYEQYF
TRBJ1-1 TRBV19 - CASSFSSTVTEAFF
TRBJ1-2 TRBV4-1 - CASSQDRGWGYTF
TRBJ2-4 TRBV27 - CAIRGAGSNIQYF
TRBJ2-1 TRBV9 TRBD2 CASSVWSSGYNEQFF
TRBJ1-2 TRBV28 - CASSLSGITNYGYTF
TRBJ1-3 TRBV15 - CATSFRSSGNTIYF
TRBJ1-2 TRBV7-2 - CASSSRGSGYTF
TRBJ2-7 TRBV2 - CASSEESGLASEQYF
TRBJ2-5 TRBV4-1 TRBD2 CASSLNNGGGETQYF
TRBJ1-5 TRBV19 - CASSRRENQPQHF
TRBJ2-7 TRBV11-2 - CASSLERGTKYEQYF
TRBJ2-1 TRBV27 - CASSSSLGNEQFF
TRBJ1-1 TRBV5-4 - CASSLGATVMDTEAFF
TRBJ2-5 TRBV5-1 - CASSLASETQYF
TRBJ2-1 TRBV5-1 - CASSYLINNEQFF
TRBJ2-1 TRBV5-1 - CASSLEGFNEQFF
TRBJ1-5 TRBV27 TRBD1 CASSQWGDRGGPQHF
TRBJ2-1 TRBV7-9 TRBD2 CASSPTSGPLQFF
TRBJ1-2 TRBV7-2 - CASSPAHRVEGYTF
TRBJ2-4 TRBV6-5 - CASSYGGSRNIQYF
TRBJ2-5 TRBV6-6 - CASSYSRETQYF
TRBJ2-7 TRBV19 TRBD2 CASSIAPLAGAYEQYF
TRBJ1-2 TRBV2 - CASRWAGGYTF
TRBJ2-7 TRBV5-6 - CASSLTGTYEQYF
TRBJ2-1 TRBV5-4 - CASSFPLSNEQFF
TRBJ2-4 TRBV2 - CASTLQGSIQYF
TRBJ2-7 TRBV10-2 TRBD1 CASSVGTDYEQYF
TRBJ2-1 TRBV4-1 TRBD1 CASSLRQGASDEQFF
TRBJ1-4 TRBV6-1 - CASRNRATNEKLFF
TRBJ2-7 TRBV6-1 - CASREPGTDREQYF
TRBJ1-1 TRBV14 - CASSHGPPGPSAFF